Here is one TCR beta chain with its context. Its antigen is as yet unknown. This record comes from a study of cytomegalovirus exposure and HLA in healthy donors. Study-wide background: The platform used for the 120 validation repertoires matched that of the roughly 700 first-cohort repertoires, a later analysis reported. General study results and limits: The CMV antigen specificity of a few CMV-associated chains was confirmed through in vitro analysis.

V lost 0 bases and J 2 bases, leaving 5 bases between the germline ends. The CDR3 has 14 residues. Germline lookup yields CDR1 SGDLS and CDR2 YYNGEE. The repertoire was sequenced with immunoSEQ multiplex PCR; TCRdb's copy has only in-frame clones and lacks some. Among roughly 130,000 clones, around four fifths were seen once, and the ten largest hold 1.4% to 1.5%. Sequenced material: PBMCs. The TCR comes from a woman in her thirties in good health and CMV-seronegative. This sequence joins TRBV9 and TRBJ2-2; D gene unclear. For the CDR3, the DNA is TGTGCCAGCAGCGTAGCAGATAACACCGGGGAGCTGTTTTTT. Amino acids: CASSVADNTGELFF. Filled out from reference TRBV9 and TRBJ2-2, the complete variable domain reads DSGVTQTPKHLITATGQRVTLRCSPRSGDLSVYWYQQSLDQGLQFLIQYYNGEERAKGNILERFSAQQFPDLHSELNLSSLELGDSALYFCASSVADNTGELFFGEGSRLTVL.